What follows is one T cell receptor beta chain and its context. One end of the junction varies from germline; a read error may be responsible. The length of the CDR3 is 12 residues. CDR1 and CDR2 from the germline V gene are LGHDT and YNNKEL (reference sequence). This specimen belongs to a study of blood T cell repertoires in COVID-19. Overall study: COVID-19 samples from acute and convalescent phases originated in the United States, Italy and Spain. PBMCs, B-cell-depleted T cells, or T cells provided the cDNA or gDNA that made up the material.

Methods used by the authors: Using reference gene primer amplification, nucleated cell counts were estimated. Assay: immunoSEQ multiplex PCR; the TCRdb copy retains only in-frame clones and omits some. The V and J calls and the clone size are those of that table, but D and trimming were determined from the DNA. There are some 160,000 clones in the sample; almost 80% occur only once, and 7% to 9% lies in the top ten. This sequence joins TRBV3-1 (or the pseudogene TRBV3-2) and TRBJ1-4, with TRBD1 identical over 7 bases. The clonotype originates from a man aged 50-59 years with active or convalescent COVID-19. Sequenced input: peripheral blood. CDR3 DNA: TGTGCCAGCAGCCAGACGACCGGGACAGCGGTCTTT. It codes for CASSQTTGTAVF.